The sequence of this T cell receptor (beta chain) was determined in a study of blood T cells in healthy people across ages. Overall study findings and caveats: With donor CMV status unknown, expanded clonotype changes were possibly confounded. Researchers report that TCR beta diversity correlated strongly with naive T cell percentage.

Every participating donor contributed roughly 10 milliliters of peripheral blood through a draw. Per sample, no less than 5 micrograms of total RNA were extracted. About this clonotype: The antigen is unknown.

For the second PCR, which ran for about 6 to 12 cycles, a sample-barcoded 5' primer and a J-beta primer mix were used. Each CDR3 protein gets one entry after TCRdb re-called the 5' RACE reads with MiXCR. The table has 650,000 to 1,000,000 distinct CDR3 sequences, around half seen once; the top ten hold around a sixth. The length of the CDR3 is 13 residues. V lost 5 bases and J 1 base, leaving 11 bases between the germline ends. In germline, CDR1 is SQVTM, CDR2 ANQGSEA. V and J are TRBV29-1 and TRBJ1-1; D unresolved. Material: blood. The TCR comes from a man of 80 years or more in good health. CDR3 DNA sequence: TGCAGCGTTACACCGCAGCCGAACACTGAAGCTTTCTTT. Its protein product is CSVTPQPNTEAFF.